This TCR beta chain stems from a study of breast tumors, draining lymph nodes, adjacent tissues. Study findings and constraints: Tumor repertoires ranked between lymph nodes and nontumor tissue in diversity, with V and J gene preferences.

TCRdb ran MiXCR on the multiplex PCR reads and lists one entry per CDR3 protein. The sample carries approximately 21,000 distinct CDR3 sequences, roughly two fifths recorded once. This clonotype was detected ten times or more. The antigen is unknown. Trimming cost V 2 bases and J 0 bases, with 11 bases left between them. Looked up from germline, CDR1 is SGHTA and CDR2 is FQGTGA. The CDR3 covers 16 residues. This TCR was sampled from a female donor with breast cancer. Some clones in this sample may be carry-over from other donors' samples. The chain has TRBV7-3 and TRBJ1-5; D gene unclear. The sequenced sample consisted of breast tumor tissue. The CDR3 sequence is CASSLGHGISNQPQHF. The DNA for the CDR3 is TGTGCCAGCAGCTTAGGTCATGGGATTAGCAATCAGCCCCAGCATTTT. The whole variable domain, filled in from reference TRBV7-3 and TRBJ1-5, reads GAGVSQTPSNKVTEKGKYVELRCDPISGHTALYWYRQSLGQGPEFLIYFQGTGAADDSGLPNDRFFAVRPEGSVSTLKIQRTERGDSAVYLCASSLGHGISNQPQHFGDGTRLSIL.